This is a list of T cell receptor beta chains from one sample in a study of identical twins. MiXCR, run by TCRdb on the 5' RACE reads, gives a single entry per CDR3 protein. The data hold 200,000 to 250,000 distinct CDR3 sequences, with roughly 13% observed a single time. These records were also assigned to another study, of yellow fever vaccine responses in identical twins.

Sequenced sample: memory (CD45RO+) T cells sorted from blood. Receptors originate from a woman aged 18-29 years in good health. Both conserved end residues are part of each CDR3. Fields, in order: V gene, clone size, CDR3 protein. Clone size is not always given. Where it is, it says once, few, many or a class for expanded clones.

v_gene: TRBV10-3; abundance: many; CDR3aa: CAITPGLDSDTQYF
v_gene: TRBV18; abundance: -; CDR3aa: CASLQGYEQYF
v_gene: TRBV7-2; abundance: few; CDR3aa: CASRLAPLQEQYF
v_gene: TRBV11-2; abundance: -; CDR3aa: CASSPHPDIETQYF
v_gene: TRBV4-2; abundance: many; CDR3aa: CASSQDWLAGGSEQFF
v_gene: TRBV5-5; abundance: -; CDR3aa: CASSLGDRKQPQHF
v_gene: TRBV5-1; abundance: many; CDR3aa: CASSLGQGVVDEQFF
v_gene: TRBV3-1; abundance: few; CDR3aa: CASNRLAGGSDTQYF
v_gene: TRBV20-1; abundance: -; CDR3aa: CSAYLGAQETQYF
v_gene: TRBV24-1; abundance: few; CDR3aa: CATSDPGQDLNYGYTF
v_gene: TRBV20-1; abundance: many; CDR3aa: CSARDDRDYGYTF
v_gene: TRBV2; abundance: -; CDR3aa: CASSEGGAGVHNEQFF
v_gene: TRBV6-5; abundance: few; CDR3aa: CASSSGQKLAKNIQYF
v_gene: TRBV20-1; abundance: few; CDR3aa: CSAGQGAYEQYF
v_gene: TRBV4-3; abundance: -; CDR3aa: CASSQTTDSYNEQFF